These T cell receptor beta chains were read from a single sample in a study of T cell repertoires in cytomegalovirus infection. No antigens are known for them. TCRdb re-called the reads through MiXCR, storing one row per CDR3 protein. The profile shows around 430,000 distinct CDR3 sequences, approximately 42% of them singletons. The sample in question was cultured PBMCs, obtained from culture after CMV antigen stimulation. The receptors derive from a human donor in good health (CMV status not recorded). Some clones in this sample may be carry-over from other donors' samples. The CDR3 runs from the conserved cysteine through the conserved F or W. D genes are given only for firm matches.

d_call: TRBD2
v_call: TRBV7-9
cdr3_aa: CASSRRTSGELRDTQYF

d_call: -
v_call: TRBV7-4
cdr3_aa: CASNLDSNYGYTF

d_call: TRBD1
v_call: TRBV27
cdr3_aa: CASRTTGKNIQYF

d_call: -
v_call: TRBV15
cdr3_aa: CATSGRRTRDSEAFF

d_call: -
v_call: TRBV5-6
cdr3_aa: CASSLNDSPLHF

d_call: -
v_call: TRBV4-2
cdr3_aa: CASSQGVGSYNEQFF

d_call: TRBD2
v_call: TRBV7-2
cdr3_aa: CASSLRTSVFQETQYF

d_call: TRBD2
v_call: TRBV7-2
cdr3_aa: CASSLQGGSRETQYF

d_call: TRBD1
v_call: TRBV2
cdr3_aa: CASPRGRIETTGGYTF

d_call: TRBD2
v_call: TRBV27
cdr3_aa: CASSSQGLAGSTDTQYF

d_call: -
v_call: TRBV7-3
cdr3_aa: CASSLGGIRGDSGANVLTF

d_call: TRBD2
v_call: TRBV4-2
cdr3_aa: CASSLRTSGGPETQYF

d_call: -
v_call: TRBV9
cdr3_aa: CASSVVPGFAYEQYF

d_call: TRBD1
v_call: TRBV7-2
cdr3_aa: CASSYRGGQQPQHF

d_call: -
v_call: TRBV6-2/TRBV6-3
cdr3_aa: CASSRTERADNEQFF

d_call: -
v_call: TRBV19
cdr3_aa: CASSTWEGRDTEAFF

d_call: -
v_call: TRBV19
cdr3_aa: CASSIDDSGANVLTF

d_call: -
v_call: TRBV19
cdr3_aa: CASSPGGMDNSNQPQHF

d_call: -
v_call: TRBV20-1
cdr3_aa: CSARSGGSYNEQFF

d_call: TRBD2
v_call: TRBV6-2/TRBV6-3
cdr3_aa: CASSGPGLAGYEQYF

d_call: -
v_call: TRBV10-3
cdr3_aa: CALNQSVRGDTQYF

d_call: -
v_call: TRBV7-8
cdr3_aa: CASSLVWTESNTGELFF

d_call: TRBD2
v_call: TRBV7-6
cdr3_aa: CASSLFGGAGTDTQYF

d_call: TRBD2
v_call: TRBV4-3
cdr3_aa: CASSQVAGVGEQYF

d_call: -
v_call: TRBV7-2
cdr3_aa: CASSVGVGTSTYNQPQHF

d_call: TRBD2
v_call: TRBV7-2
cdr3_aa: CASSSTLAGLTYEQYF

d_call: -
v_call: TRBV7-8
cdr3_aa: CASSLGAGQYF

d_call: TRBD2
v_call: TRBV12-3/TRBV12-4
cdr3_aa: CASSSTGTKQETQYF

d_call: TRBD2
v_call: TRBV7-2
cdr3_aa: CASSLSGLAGEREQFF

d_call: -
v_call: TRBV6-4
cdr3_aa: CASSDGIDYGYTF

d_call: -
v_call: TRBV11-3
cdr3_aa: CASSSEGYGELFF

d_call: -
v_call: TRBV19
cdr3_aa: CASSVADQETQYF

d_call: TRBD2
v_call: TRBV20-1
cdr3_aa: CSAPMGGRETQYF

d_call: -
v_call: TRBV7-8
cdr3_aa: CASSLSGRVYGYTF

d_call: -
v_call: TRBV29-1
cdr3_aa: CSVEWRGPYNEQFF

d_call: -
v_call: TRBV10-3
cdr3_aa: CAISESGEGNTEAFF

d_call: -
v_call: TRBV6-2/TRBV6-3
cdr3_aa: CASSYWARGTDTQYF

d_call: -
v_call: TRBV7-6
cdr3_aa: CASSLVREGDEQYF

d_call: -
v_call: TRBV7-2
cdr3_aa: CASSLDGAGGQPQHF

d_call: -
v_call: TRBV6-1
cdr3_aa: CASSTSPTPVGGDTQYF

d_call: -
v_call: TRBV7-8
cdr3_aa: CASSLGQTLRGNSPLHF

d_call: -
v_call: TRBV19
cdr3_aa: CASRQLTGPFHYGYTF

d_call: -
v_call: TRBV7-2
cdr3_aa: CASSQDSASTDTQYF

d_call: -
v_call: TRBV7-9
cdr3_aa: CASSLAFGQAVGEQYF

d_call: TRBD1
v_call: TRBV7-9
cdr3_aa: CASSRMTGGYYGYTF

d_call: TRBD1
v_call: TRBV2
cdr3_aa: CASTTGGGGYTLHF

d_call: -
v_call: TRBV5-4
cdr3_aa: CASSSRGGQTYNEQFF

d_call: TRBD2
v_call: TRBV7-6
cdr3_aa: CASSGRSGLGYEQYF

d_call: -
v_call: TRBV7-8
cdr3_aa: CASSRYDGLRTFF

d_call: -
v_call: TRBV27
cdr3_aa: CASSEGGGYEQYF

d_call: -
v_call: TRBV6-1
cdr3_aa: CASSEAHF

d_call: TRBD1
v_call: TRBV6-5
cdr3_aa: CASSRTGSVSGELFF

d_call: TRBD1
v_call: TRBV27
cdr3_aa: CASSLGTVRKGTQYF

d_call: -
v_call: TRBV6-1
cdr3_aa: CASSADGYEQYF

d_call: -
v_call: TRBV4-1
cdr3_aa: CASSQDGVEEPQHF

d_call: TRBD2
v_call: TRBV28
cdr3_aa: CASSLMGGRETQYF

d_call: TRBD2
v_call: TRBV7-2
cdr3_aa: CASSLVLAETTDTQYF